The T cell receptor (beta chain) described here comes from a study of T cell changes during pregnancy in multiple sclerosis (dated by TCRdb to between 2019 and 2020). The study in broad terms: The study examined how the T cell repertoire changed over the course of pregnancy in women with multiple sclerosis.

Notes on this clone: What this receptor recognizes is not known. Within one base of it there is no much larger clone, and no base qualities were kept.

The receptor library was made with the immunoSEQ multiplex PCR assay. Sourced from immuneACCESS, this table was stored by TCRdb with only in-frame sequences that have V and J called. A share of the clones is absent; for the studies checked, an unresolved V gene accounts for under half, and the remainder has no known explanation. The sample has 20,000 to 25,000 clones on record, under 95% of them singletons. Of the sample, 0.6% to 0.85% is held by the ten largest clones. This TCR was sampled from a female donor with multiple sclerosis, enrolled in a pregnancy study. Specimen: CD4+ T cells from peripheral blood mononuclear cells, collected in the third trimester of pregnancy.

The CDR3 has the sequence CASSLRGTGYGYTF. DNA sequence: TGTGCCAGCAGTTTACGGGGAACTGGGTATGGCTACACCTTC. This receptor chain uses TRBV27 and TRBJ1-2; no D segment can be confidently identified. The CDR1 and CDR2 encoded by the germline V gene (reference sequence) are MNHEY and SMNVEV. Including the terminal cysteine and phenylalanine, the CDR3 comprises 14 residues. Of all the DNA, just the CDR3 is kept, 42 bases in frame from base 1. Trimming removed 2 bases from V and 5 bases from J, leaving 12 bases between the germline ends.